Described below is a single T cell receptor (beta chain) sequence and its context. No antigen is known for it. This record belongs to a study of OX40 agonist ivuxolimab in advanced cancers. Study results and caveats: Averaged across samples, CD8+ T cells carried more expanded clones than CD4+ did. CD4+ and CD8+ blood T cells expanded clonally by week 6 at 0.1 to 3.0 mg/kg.

Using immunoSEQ multiplex PCR, the repertoire was profiled, and TCRdb retains in-frame clones only, with some absent. The sample contains 70,000 to 85,000 clones, around four fifths of which appear only once. This clonotype originated in an adult with an advanced solid tumor such as melanoma, head and neck, liver or kidney cancer. Sequenced material: CD4+ or CD8+ T cells sorted from blood, taken in a trial of the OX40 agonist ivuxolimab.

Here the CDR3 DNA reads TGTGCCAGCAGCTTGGCGGCAGGGGGACGTGGCGGGGAGCTGTTTTTT. This encodes CASSLAAGGRGGELFF. This chain links TRBV5-4 with TRBJ2-2, with 7 bases identical to TRBD1. Germline V gives CDR1 SGHNT, CDR2 YYREEE (reference sequence). This CDR3 comprises 16 residues. With V trimmed by 0 bases and J by 7 bases, 9 bases remained unmatched.